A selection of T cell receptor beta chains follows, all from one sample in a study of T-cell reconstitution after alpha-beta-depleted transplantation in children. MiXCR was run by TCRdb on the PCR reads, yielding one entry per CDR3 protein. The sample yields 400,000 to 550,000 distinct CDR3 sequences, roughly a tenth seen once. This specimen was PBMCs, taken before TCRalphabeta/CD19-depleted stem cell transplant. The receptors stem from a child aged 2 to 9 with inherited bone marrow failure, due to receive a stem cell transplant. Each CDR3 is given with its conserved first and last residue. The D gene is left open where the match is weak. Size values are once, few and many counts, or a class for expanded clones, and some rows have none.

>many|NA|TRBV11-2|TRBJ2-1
TGTGCCAGCAGCTTTGGGCGCGCCCCTCCCGTTAATGAGCAGTTCTTC
CASSFGRAPPVNEQFF
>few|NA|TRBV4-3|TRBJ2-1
TGCGCCAGCAGCGGGGAGTTGGACGGCAATGAGCAGTTCTTC
CASSGELDGNEQFF
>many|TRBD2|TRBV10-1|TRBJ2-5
TGCGCCAGCAGTCGAACTAGCGACGGAGAGACCCAGTACTTC
CASSRTSDGETQYF
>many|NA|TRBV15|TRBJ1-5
TGTGCCACCAGCAGAGATGTGAACCAGCCCCAGCATTTT
CATSRDVNQPQHF
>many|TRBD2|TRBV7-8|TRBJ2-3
TGTGCCAGCAGCTTAGGGGGACTAGCTGTTAGCACAGATACGCAGTATTTT
CASSLGGLAVSTDTQYF
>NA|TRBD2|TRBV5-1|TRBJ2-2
TGCGCCAGCAGCCGTCGGGCCCTTAGCGGGAGGGCCCCCACCGGGGAGCTGTTTTTT
CASSRRALSGRAPTGELFF
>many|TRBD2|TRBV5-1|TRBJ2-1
TGCGCCAGCAGCTTGGTGCTAGCGGGAACCAATGAGCAGTTCTTC
CASSLVLAGTNEQFF
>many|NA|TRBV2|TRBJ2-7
TGTGCCAGCAGTGATCAAGGGGGAGGGTACGAGCAGTACTTC
CASSDQGGGYEQYF
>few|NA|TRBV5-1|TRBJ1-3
TGCGCCAGCAGCTTGGTTCCCCCGCAGGACTCTGGAAACACCATATATTTT
CASSLVPPQDSGNTIYF
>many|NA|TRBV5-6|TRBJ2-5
TGTGCCAGCAGTGGAGGACAGATCCAACCGGGGACCCAGTACTTC
CASSGGQIQPGTQYF
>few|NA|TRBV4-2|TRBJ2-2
TGTGCCAGCAGCCCCCTTCAAGGACAGCCCGCGTTCAGGACCGGGGAGCTGTTTTTT
CASSPLQGQPAFRTGELFF
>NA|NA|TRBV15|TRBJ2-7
TGTGCCACCAGCAGAGCCCCCGGGGGCCTCGACGAGCAGTACTTC
CATSRAPGGLDEQYF
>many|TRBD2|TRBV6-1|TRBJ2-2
TGTGCCATCAGTGAAGGGCTAGCGGGAGGGAAGTACACCGGGGAGCTGTTTTTT
CAISEGLAGGKYTGELFF
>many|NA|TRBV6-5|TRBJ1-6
TGTGCCAGCAGTTACTTGGAGGGCAATTCACCCCTCCACTTT
CASSYLEGNSPLHF
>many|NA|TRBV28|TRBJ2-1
TGTGCCAGCAGTTTATTGGACGGGAGCTCCTACAATGAGCAGTTCTTC
CASSLLDGSSYNEQFF
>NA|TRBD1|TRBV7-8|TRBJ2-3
TGTGCCAGCAGCCCCGGGACAGGGTTCATTTCAGATACGCAGTATTTT
CASSPGTGFISDTQYF
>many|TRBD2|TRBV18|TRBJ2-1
TGTGCCAGCTCTTATACGGGGACTAGCGGACGGGGAATCTACAATGAGCAGTTCTTC
CASSYTGTSGRGIYNEQFF
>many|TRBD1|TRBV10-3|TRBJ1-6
TGTGCCACCGGGCAGGGGGGCAATTCACCCCTCCACTTT
CATGQGGNSPLHF
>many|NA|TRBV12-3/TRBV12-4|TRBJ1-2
TGTGCCAGCAGTTTAGGGGCAGGGGTAACAATCACCTTC
CASSLGAGVTITF
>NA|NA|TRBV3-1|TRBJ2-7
TGTGCCAGCAGCCAAGGATGGGGCGGCGACTACGAGCAGTACTTC
CASSQGWGGDYEQYF
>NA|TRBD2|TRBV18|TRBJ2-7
TGTGCCAGCTCAACGGGATCTTCGGGAGGCTGGTTCTACGAGCAGTACTTC
CASSTGSSGGWFYEQYF
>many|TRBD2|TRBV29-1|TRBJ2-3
TGCAGCGTCTTGGGACTAGCGAGCACAGATACGCAGTATTTT
CSVLGLASTDTQYF
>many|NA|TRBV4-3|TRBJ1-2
TGCGCCAGCAGCCAGAGCCGCCCCTATGGCTACACCTTC
CASSQSRPYGYTF
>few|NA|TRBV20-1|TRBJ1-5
TGCAGTGCGAAGACAGGAGGTAGCAATCAGCCCCAGCATTTT
CSAKTGGSNQPQHF
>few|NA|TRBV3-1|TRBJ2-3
TGTGCCAGCAGCCAAGAACGGGGCAGCCGCACAGATACGCAGTATTTT
CASSQERGSRTDTQYF
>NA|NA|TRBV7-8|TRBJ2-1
TGTGCCAGCAGCTTAGCCGGGCCGCACAATGAGCAGTTCTTC
CASSLAGPHNEQFF
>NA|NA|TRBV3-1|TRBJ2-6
TGTGCCAGCTGTTCTTCGGGCATCATGGGCCGCTCTGGGGCCAACGTCCTGACTTTC
CASCSSGIMGRSGANVLTF
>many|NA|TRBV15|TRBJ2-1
TGTGCCACCAGCATTGGACTATTCGGCGAGCAGTTCTTC
CATSIGLFGEQFF
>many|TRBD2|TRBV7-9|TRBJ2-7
TGTGCCAGCAGCCTTTTTAGCGGGAGTAGGCCGAACGAGCAGTACTTC
CASSLFSGSRPNEQYF
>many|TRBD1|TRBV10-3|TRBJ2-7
TGTGCCATCAGTGAGTCGGACAGGGTGAACGAGCAGTACTTC
CAISESDRVNEQYF
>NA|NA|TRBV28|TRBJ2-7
TGTGCCACCTATAGGGGACCCAGCTCCTACGAGCAGTACTTC
CATYRGPSSYEQYF
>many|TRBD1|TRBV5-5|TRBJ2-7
TGTGCCAGCAGCTTGGGTAGGACAGGGTTATCGTCCTACGAGCAGTACTTC
CASSLGRTGLSSYEQYF
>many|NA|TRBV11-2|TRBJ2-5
TGTGCCAGCAGCTTTGACCTTGTTTCAGCCCTACAACAAGAGACCCAGTACTTC
CASSFDLVSALQQETQYF
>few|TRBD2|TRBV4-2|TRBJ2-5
TGTGCCAGCAGCCAAGGCTCGGGACTAGGGCTCCAAGAGACCCAGTACTTC
CASSQGSGLGLQETQYF
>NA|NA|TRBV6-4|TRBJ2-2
TGTGCCAGCAGCCAAAATGGCCACTCGGACACCGGGGAGCTGTTTTTT
CASSQNGHSDTGELFF
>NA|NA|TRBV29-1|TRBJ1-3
TGCAGCGTCGGTGGAGGTGGAAACACCATATATTTT
CSVGGGGNTIYF
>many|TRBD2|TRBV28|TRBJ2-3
TGTGCCAGCAGCAATCTAGCGGGAGTGCGTTTCACAGATACGCAGTATTTT
CASSNLAGVRFTDTQYF
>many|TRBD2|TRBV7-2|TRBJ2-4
TGTGCCAGCAGCCCAAACCTTAGCGGGGTAGCCAAAAACATTCAGTACTTC
CASSPNLSGVAKNIQYF
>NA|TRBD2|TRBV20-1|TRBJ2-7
TGCAGTCTACTAGCGGGAGGCTCCTCCTACGCGCAGTACTTC
CSLLAGGSSYAQYF
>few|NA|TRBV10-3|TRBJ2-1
TGTGCCATCAGTGAGTCGGTAACTAGAAGTCAGTTCTTC
CAISESVTRSQFF